Each of the 20 T cell receptor beta chains below was sequenced from the same sample in a study of T cells in Graves' hyperthyroidism and ophthalmopathy. TCR beta CDR3 regions were amplified from RNA transcripts. The HTBI primer set drove a first-round RT-PCR of the TCR CDR3. TCRdb itself ran the multiplex PCR reads through MiXCR, one entry per CDR3 protein. The sample lists some 360,000 distinct CDR3 sequences, around 13% occurring once. Sample: blood. The receptors derive from a woman aged 60-75 years with Graves' hyperthyroidism.

The chain is built from TRBV6-5 and TRBJ2-6; possible D gene TRBD1, 6 bases. Germline V CDR1 and CDR2: MNHEY, SVGAGI. CDR3 length: 16 residues. The V end was cut by 0 bases, the J end by 0 bases, with 6 bases between. DNA of the CDR3: TGTGCCAGCAGTTACTCAGGGGGCTCTGGGGCCAACGTCCTGACTTTC. This encodes CASSYSGGSGANVLTF.

This clonotype appeared many times. The rearrangement uses TRBV6-2 or TRBV6-3 and TRBJ2-4, with a possible D match to TRBD1 (7 bases). This CDR3 has 13 amino acids. CDR1 is MNHEY, CDR2 SVGEGT, per germline. Between the trimmed V and J ends, which lost 8 bases and 8 bases, there was a span of 16 bases. The CDR3 DNA reads TGTGCCAGCTGTTCGTTCAGGGGGGACATTCAGTACTTC. It specifies CASCSFRGDIQYF.

This clonotype was detected ten times or more. The chain recombines TRBV7-3 with TRBJ2-2; D unresolved. Trimming removed 6 bases from V and 3 bases from J, with 8 bases in between. Germline V gene lookup returns CDR1 SGHTA and CDR2 FQGTGA. The CDR3 is made up of 13 amino acids. The CDR3 loop reads CASSTVYTGELFF. The CDR3 DNA reads TGTGCCAGCAGTACGGTGTACACCGGGGAGCTGTTTTTT.

This clonotype was recorded many times. The rearrangement joins TRBV28 to TRBJ2-1; 10 bases agree with TRBD2. Germline trimming cut 5 bases from V and 2 bases from J; bases unmatched to any gene: 12. The CDR3 runs 18 residues. Looked up from germline, CDR1 is MDHEN and CDR2 is SYDVKM. The CDR3 reads CASSPTRPAGGTYNEQFF. CDR3 sequence (DNA): TGTGCCAGCAGTCCAACTCGTCCAGCGGGAGGGACCTACAATGAGCAGTTCTTC.

Only a few counts were recorded for this clonotype. Being one base from a much bigger clone, this may be a read error. The chain couples TRBV3-1 to TRBJ2-5, with a tentative D call TRBD2 (6 bases). From germline, CDR1 is LGHDT and CDR2 YNNKEL (reference sequence). The length of the CDR3 is 14 residues. CDR3 in DNA: TGTGCCAGCAACCAAGTAGGGAGGATCGAGACCCAGTACTTC. Amino acids: CASNQVGRIETQYF.

The table lists this clonotype with a few counts. The CDR3 DNA is TGCGCCAGCAGCCAAGATGAGGGTATAGATTTCGGGGAGCTGTTTTTT. Translation gives CASSQDEGIDFGELFF. This chain uses TRBV4-1 with TRBJ2-2, with D possibly matching TRBD2 (5 bases). Trimming left V 0 bases short and J 7 bases short, with 15 bases between. Germline V gene lookup returns CDR1 MGHRA and CDR2 YSYEKL. This CDR3 spans 16 amino acids.

The chain is built from TRBV27 and TRBJ2-1; TRBD1 is a possible D gene (5 bases). Per germline, CDR1 MNHEY and CDR2 SMNVEV (reference sequence). Trimming took 6 bases from V and 7 from J, leaving 13 bases between them. The CDR3 runs 13 residues. CDR3 nucleotide sequence: TGTGCCAGCAGCGGTAAGGGGTTGAATGAGCAGTTCTTC. Its translation: CASSGKGLNEQFF.

In this sample, this clonotype turned up many times. This chain joins TRBV18 and TRBJ1-5; tentative D call: TRBD1 (6 bases). Germline assignment: CDR1 KGHSH and CDR2 LQKENI. Trimming removed 5 bases at V and 4 bases at J, with 9 bases between. The CDR3 is 13 residues long. CDR3 in amino acids: CASSTGYNQPQHF. CDR3 nucleotides: TGTGCCAGCTCAACAGGGTATAATCAGCCCCAGCATTTT.

The chain employs TRBV5-6 and TRBJ2-6; 7 positions match TRBD1. This CDR3 comprises 18 residues. The V and J ends lost 4 bases and 4 bases, in that order; junction bases with no gene match: 14. The germline V gene has CDR1 SGHDT and CDR2 YYEEEE. The CDR3 loop is CASSPSLDRAQGANVLTF. In DNA form, the CDR3 reads TGTGCCAGCAGCCCGTCATTAGACAGGGCCCAAGGGGCCAACGTCCTGACTTTC.

This clonotype was counted ten times or more. This chain links TRBV24-1 with TRBJ2-2, with TRBD2 matching over 9 bases. The CDR3 is made up of 16 amino acids. V lost 3 bases, J lost 3 bases, and 4 bases stayed unmatched. Per germline, CDR1 KGHDR and CDR2 SFDVKD. The CDR3 coding sequence is TGTGCCACCAGTGATCTGCGGGGGGGGGACACCGGGGAGCTGTTTTTT. This encodes CATSDLRGGDTGELFF.

This clonotype was recorded at least ten times. J is TRBJ1-4 and V is TRBV28; possible D gene TRBD1, 5 bases. Germline loops: CDR1 MDHEN, CDR2 SYDVKM. Deletions cut 5 bases from V and 6 bases from J, with 19 bases between. CDR3 size: 16 residues. CDR3: CASSILQGGTDEKLFF. CDR3 bases: TGTGCCAGCAGTATCCTCCAGGGCGGAACGGATGAAAAACTGTTTTTT.

This clonotype was recorded at least ten times. The rearrangement links TRBV5-1 to TRBJ2-2; tentative D call: TRBD2 (6 bases). Germline V lookup: CDR1 SGHRS, CDR2 YFSETQ. The CDR3 sequence is 16 residues long. V dropped 4 bases and J dropped 3 bases, with 16 bases sitting between them. This CDR3 is CASSPSARVDTGELFF. CDR3 nucleotides: TGCGCCAGCAGCCCTAGCGCCAGGGTGGACACCGGGGAGCTGTTTTTT. Together with reference TRBV5-1 and TRBJ2-2, the CDR3 gives the full variable domain: KAGVTQTPRYLIKTRGQQVTLSCSPISGHRSVSWYQQTPGQGLQFLFEYFSETQRNKGNFPGRFSGRQFSNSRSEMNVSTLELGDSALYLCASSPSARVDTGELFFGEGSRLTVL.

This clonotype has at least ten counts. The chain recombines TRBV6-1 with TRBJ2-1; TRBD2 aligns across 13 bases. V dropped 5 bases and J dropped 5; count of bases not matched to a gene: 6. This CDR3 contains 16 residues. Germline assignment: CDR1 MNHNS and CDR2 SASEGT. CDR3 coding DNA: TGTGCCAGCAGTTATTTGACTAGCGGGAGGAACAATGAGCAGTTCTTC. It encodes CASSYLTSGRNNEQFF.

This clonotype was counted many times. The V call is TRBV30, the J call TRBJ2-5; perhaps TRBD2 as D (5 bases). This CDR3 is 13 amino acids long. Trimming removed 5 bases from V and 5 bases from J, with 15 bases in between. Germline lookup yields CDR1 GTSNPN and CDR2 SVGIG (reference sequence). The DNA for the CDR3 is TGTGCCTGGGCTCAGCGGCGGCGGGAGACCCAGTACTTC. Translating gives CAWAQRRRETQYF.

This clonotype was seen ten or more times. The genes are TRBV12-3 or TRBV12-4 and TRBJ2-1, with D possibly matching TRBD1 (5 bases). The CDR3 is 15 amino acids. V lost 5 bases, J lost 5 bases, and 16 bases lay in between. The CDR3, as DNA: TGTGCCAGCAGTCTATTGGGGCTAAGGAACAATGAGCAGTTCTTC. This gives the protein CASSLLGLRNNEQFF.

This clonotype was recorded many times. The chain joins TRBV6-1 to TRBJ1-1; weak D call: TRBD1 (5 bases). CDR3 length: 14 amino acids. Trimming removed 0 bases at V and 6 bases at J, with 11 bases between. Germline CDR1 reads MNHNS; CDR2 reads SASEGT. DNA for the CDR3: TGTGCCAGCAGTGAAGCTTTCGGGGCATCTGAAGCTTTCTTT. Its translation: CASSEAFGASEAFF.

This clonotype was recorded many times. This chain links TRBV3-1 with TRBJ2-1; 9 positions agree with TRBD2. The V and J ends lost 3 bases and 9 bases, in that order; junction bases with no gene match: 6. Germline values: CDR1 LGHDT, CDR2 YNNKEL (reference sequence). The CDR3 has 14 amino acids. CDR3 amino acids: CASSQAAGGREQFF. Written as DNA, the CDR3 is TGTGCCAGCAGCCAGGCGGCGGGAGGGCGTGAGCAGTTCTTC.

This clonotype turned up a few times. V is TRBV9 and J is TRBJ1-5; no firm D call. The CDR3 extends over 15 amino acids. Germline CDR1 and CDR2: SGDLS and YYNGEE. V was pared by 4 bases and J by 5 bases, with 16 bases between. The DNA of the CDR3 is TGTGCCAGCAGCCCTACCGTGGGTGGCGATCAGCCCCAGCATTTT. Its translation: CASSPTVGGDQPQHF.

This clonotype occurred a few times. The V call is TRBV24-1, the J call TRBJ2-1, with 7 bases identical to TRBD2. V trimming: 2 bases; J trimming: 2 bases; junction bases outside the gene matches: 5. Germline loops: CDR1 KGHDR, CDR2 SFDVKD. The CDR3 loop spans 16 amino acids. The CDR3 DNA reads TGTGCCACCAGTGATTCCCCTAGCGGAGCCTACAATGAGCAGTTCTTC. Translated, it gives CATSDSPSGAYNEQFF.

The chain couples TRBV2 to TRBJ2-2, with 10 nucleotides matching TRBD2. Germline V gene lookup returns CDR1 SNHLY and CDR2 FYNNEI. The junction had 11 bases not matched to a gene; V was cut back by 11 bases and J by 5 bases. This CDR3 has 15 amino acids. CDR3: CAGSLAGAWTGELFF. Here the CDR3 DNA reads TGTGCCGGTTCCCTAGCGGGAGCATGGACCGGGGAGCTGTTTTTT.